This TCR beta chain comes out of a study of identical twins. Study observations and caveats: Excess sharing by twins proved weaker in beta out-of-frame sequences. The models gave estimates that fell short of the out-of-frame TCR alpha sharing seen in monozygotic twins.

Template switching created a universal primer site, and the cDNA included unique molecular identifiers. In TCRdb, the 5' RACE reads were re-called with MiXCR into one record per CDR3 protein. Here the sample spans 1,800,000 or so distinct CDR3 sequences, under 35% being singletons. In the case of this clonotype: Antigen unknown.

In germline, CDR1 is SGHVS, CDR2 FNYEAQ. The CDR3 spans 13 residues. The specimen sequenced was cord blood. The origin of this receptor is a newborn girl in good health. This chain links TRBV7-6 with TRBJ2-7; weak D call: TRBD2 (5 bases). The J call may be in error: the DNA end matches TRBJ2-4 better. The DNA of the CDR3 is TGTGCCAGCAGCTCCGGGATTTTGGGCATTCAGTACTTC. It encodes CASSSGILGIQYF.